The T cell receptor beta chain under discussion was sequenced for a study of shared clonotypes between healthy human individuals. Generated by immunoSEQ multiplex PCR, the TCRdb table keeps only in-frame clones and is missing some. This sample has some 2,000,000 clones; nearly 97% occur once, and the top ten carry around 0.13%. The sample holds one count of this clone. Germline CDR1 is LGHNT and CDR2 is FRNRAP. J gave up 8 bases and V 1 base, and 10 bases lay outside the gene matches. The CDR3 is 17 residues long. Specimen: naive CD4+ T cells sorted from blood. Indicated subset: CD45RA+ positively selected. The chain uses TRBV12-5 and TRBJ2-1, with 11 nucleotides matching TRBD2. This TCR came from a man in his late teens or twenties in good health. In nucleotides, the CDR3 is TGTGCTAGTGGTTTGGCCAGACTAGCGGGGATAACACATGAGCAGTTCTTC. Its translation is CASGLARLAGITHEQFF.